Below are 18 T cell receptor beta chains sequenced from a single sample in a study of beta chain features in type 1 diabetes. The study, taken as a whole, reports: Among patients with Type 1 diabetes, TCRB CDR3s were moderately but significantly shorter in every one of the four CD4+ subsets.

These receptors' targets are unknown. Expressed TCRB transcripts were sequenced, since all the RNA that had been isolated was reverse transcribed. Only in-frame clones appear in the TCRdb table, and some are missing; sequencing was by immunoSEQ multiplex PCR. This sample has more than 550,000 clones, with about an eighth found just once. The sequencing sample was made of naive CD4+ T cells from blood. The source of these receptors is a man younger than 30 with type 1 diabetes.

This rearrangement joins TRBV5-1 to TRBJ2-5, with 7 positions matching TRBD1. CDR1 and CDR2 (germline): SGHRS, YFSETQ. This CDR3 is built from 14 residues. Losses at the gene ends were 4 bases for V and 5 bases for J; bases not matched to a gene: 8. DNA of the CDR3: TGCGCCAGCAGCGTACAGGGGTCCCCGGAGACCCAGTACTTC. Protein sequence: CASSVQGSPETQYF.

This rearrangement joins TRBV30 to TRBJ2-1, with unresolved D. The V gene's germline CDR1 is GTSNPN and CDR2 SVGIG (reference sequence). Trimming cost V 0 bases and J 3 bases, with 12 bases left between them. This CDR3 comprises 15 residues. Written as DNA, the CDR3 is TGTGCCTGGAGTGTACGGCAAAGGGTCTACAATGAGCAGTTCTTC. This sequence encodes CAWSVRQRVYNEQFF.

This clone was picked up a small number of times. The chain joins TRBV30 to TRBJ1-2; D is ambiguous. Germline-derived CDR1 and CDR2 are GTSNPN and SVGIG (reference sequence). V lost 4 bases and J lost 0, with 6 bases in between. The length of the CDR3 is 12 residues. CDR3 nucleotides: TGTGCCTGGATCAGAGCTAACTATGGCTACACCTTC. Translation gives CAWIRANYGYTF.

V is TRBV23-1 and J is TRBJ2-1; D tentatively fits TRBD1 or TRBD2 (6 bases each). TRBV23-1 falls under the ORF class, with uncertain function. Trimming removed 0 bases at V and 0 bases at J, with 24 bases between. The CDR3 totals 21 residues. The CDR3 here is CASSQSRRGEPTLGSYNEQFF. For the CDR3, the DNA is TGCGCCAGCAGTCAATCTAGGAGGGGGGAACCCACCTTGGGCTCCTACAATGAGCAGTTCTTC.

The chain recombines TRBV5-1 with TRBJ2-5; TRBD1 aligns across 8 bases. The trim removed 8 bases at V and 3 bases at J, leaving 3 bases unmatched. This CDR3 region has 12 residues. Germline CDR1 and CDR2: SGHRS and YFSETQ. CDR3 nucleotide sequence: TGCGCCAGTACGGACAGGGAAGAGACCCAGTACTTC. The encoded protein is CASTDREETQYF.

In this sample, this clone turned up a few times. The junction does not match germline at one end; this may be a read error. This chain uses TRBV28 with TRBJ2-5; 10 bases line up with TRBD2. CDR1 MDHEN and CDR2 SYDVKM come from the germline V gene. The CDR3 sequence is 14 residues long. CDR3 in DNA: TGTGCCAGCAGTTTAGGGCTAGCGGGGGAGAACCAGTACTTC. This gives the protein CASSLGLAGENQYF.

The chain links TRBV30 to TRBJ1-5; tentative D call: TRBD1 (6 bases). CDR3 length: 15 residues. V was pared by 2 bases and J by 1 base, with 12 bases between. CDR1 GTSNPN and CDR2 SVGIG come from the germline V gene (reference sequence). DNA of the CDR3: TGTGCCTGGAGTCAGGGGTTTCGAAGCAATCAGCCCCAGCATTTT. This gives the protein CAWSQGFRSNQPQHF.

This clone was seen a handful of times. The sample holds other DNA sequences that translate to the same CDR3. The CDR3 DNA is TGTGCCTGGACTGGCCGGGAGACCCAGTACTTC. Protein sequence: CAWTGRETQYF. The chain uses TRBV30 and TRBJ2-5; D gene ambiguous. The V gene's germline CDR1 is GTSNPN and CDR2 SVGIG (reference sequence). This CDR3 region has 11 residues. Trimming removed 4 bases at V and 5 bases at J, with 8 bases between.

The V call is TRBV7-2, the J call TRBJ2-1; D may correspond to TRBD1 or TRBD2 (5 bases each). This CDR3 has 15 amino acids. Trimming stripped 5 bases from V and 6 bases from J, with 17 bases between. CDR1 is SGHTA and CDR2 is FQGNSA in the germline V gene. CDR3 DNA: TGTGCCAGCAGCCCCTTCTCGGGACCAGCCAATGAGCAGTTCTTC. Amino acid sequence: CASSPFSGPANEQFF.

This clone was counted a few times. The chain uses TRBV6-5 and TRBJ1-2, with 9 bases identical to TRBD1. Germline-derived CDR1 and CDR2 are MNHEY and SVGAGI. CDR3 length: 14 residues. V dropped 4 bases and J dropped 3; count of bases not matched to a gene: 3. CDR3 in amino acids: CASSFRDRDYGYTF. CDR3 coding DNA: TGTGCCAGCAGTTTCCGGGACAGGGACTATGGCTACACCTTC.

A word on this clone: The DNA is omitted, as the CDR3 cannot be located on it reliably, and the CDR3 follows TCRdb's listing. The rearrangement links TRBV14 to TRBJ2-7. Ends included, the CDR3 has 17 residues. Germline V gene sequence: CDR1 SGHDN, CDR2 FVKESK. CDR3 region: CASSQEFGAGDSYEQYF.

This clone showed up just a few times. This chain links TRBV28 with TRBJ2-7; 7 positions match TRBD2. Germline CDR1 is MDHEN and CDR2 is SYDVKM. The CDR3 is 15 amino acids. V lost 3 bases and J lost 1; bases outside the gene matches: 6. As DNA, the CDR3 is TGTGCCAGCAGTTTCCGGCGACTAGCTTCCTACGAGCAGTACTTC. Amino acids: CASSFRRLASYEQYF.

The chain joins TRBV7-6 to TRBJ2-7; possible D gene TRBD1, 5 bases. The CDR3 is 13 residues long. The V gene's germline CDR1 is SGHVS and CDR2 FNYEAQ. V shed 5 bases and J shed 2 bases, with 10 bases lying between them. CDR3 DNA: TGTGCCAGCAGCGGGTCCAGGGCCTACGAGCAGTACTTC. It codes for CASSGSRAYEQYF.

CDR3 in DNA: TGTGCCACCAAGCGGGAGGAGGGGACAGATACGCAGTATTTT. It codes for CATKREEGTDTQYF. This chain uses TRBV10-3 with TRBJ2-3, with 9 bases lining up with TRBD2. The length of the CDR3 is 14 residues. The trim removed 10 bases at V and 3 bases at J, leaving 8 bases unmatched. The germline CDR1 and CDR2 sequences are ENHRY and SYGVKD.

The chain links TRBV2 to TRBJ2-2, with D tentatively TRBD1 (6 bases). Trimming shortened V by 6 bases and J by 2 bases, and 10 bases separated the two germline ends. Germline V gene lookup returns CDR1 SNHLY and CDR2 FYNNEI. This CDR3 comprises 14 residues. The DNA for the CDR3 is TGTGCCAGCAGGCCGGGACACAACACCGGGGAGCTGTTTTTT. It encodes CASRPGHNTGELFF.

V and J are TRBV11-2 and TRBJ2-2; tentative D call: TRBD2 (5 bases). The germline CDR1 and CDR2 sequences are SGHAT and FQNNGV. The V end lost 0 bases, the J end lost 1 base, and 6 bases lay between the germline ends. The CDR3 consists of 15 residues. In DNA, the CDR3 is TGTGCCAGCAGCTTAGATCGGGGGAACACCGGGGAGCTGTTTTTT. It yields the protein CASSLDRGNTGELFF.

The rearrangement uses TRBV11-2 and TRBJ1-5, with D hard to call. The CDR3 is 15 amino acids. Germline loops: CDR1 SGHAT, CDR2 FQNNGV. Trimming stripped 0 bases from V and 0 bases from J, with 6 bases between. CDR3 sequence (DNA): TGTGCCAGCAGCTTAGAGGGATCTAGCAATCAGCCCCAGCATTTT. It specifies CASSLEGSSNQPQHF.

This clone was seen a handful of times. This chain links TRBV7-2 with TRBJ2-3; TRBD2 aligns across 10 bases. V trimming: 0 bases; J trimming: 3 bases; junction bases outside the gene matches: 3. CDR1 SGHTA and CDR2 FQGNSA come from the germline V gene. There are 16 residues in the CDR3. Here the CDR3 reads CASSLAAGGRTDTQYF. The CDR3 DNA follows: TGTGCCAGCAGCTTAGCAGCGGGGGGGCGAACAGATACGCAGTATTTT. Full variable domain (missing parts from reference TRBV7-2 and TRBJ2-3): GAGVSQSPSNKVTEKGKDVELRCDPISGHTALYWYRQSLGQGLEFLIYFQGNSAPDKSGLPSDRFSAERTGGSVSTLTIQRTQQEDSAVYLCASSLAAGGRTDTQYFGPGTRLTVL.